This T cell receptor beta chain was sequenced during a study of T-cell reconstitution after alpha-beta-depleted transplantation in children. TCRbeta library preparation incorporated unique molecular identifiers. MiXCR, applied by TCRdb to the PCR reads, yields one record per CDR3 protein. The sample has some 390,000 distinct CDR3 sequences; roughly 22% are singletons. Trimming stripped 4 bases from V and 0 bases from J, with 13 bases between. This CDR3 comprises 16 residues. The germline V gene has CDR1 MDHEN and CDR2 SYDVKM. The TCR was taken from a human donor who donated a stem cell graft to a child with acute myeloid leukemia. The rearrangement links TRBV28 to TRBJ1-5; D perhaps matches TRBD1 (5 bases). The specimen comprised PBMCs from the stem cell graft donor, sampled from the stem cell graft. The CDR3 loop reads CASSSPSGGSNQPQHF. In nucleotides, the CDR3 is TGTGCCAGCAGTTCTCCCTCCGGGGGTAGCAATCAGCCCCAGCATTTT. The variable domain in full, completed from reference TRBV28 and TRBJ1-5, reads DVKVTQSSRYLVKRTGEKVFLECVQDMDHENMFWYRQDPGLGLRLIYFSYDVKMKEKGDIPEGYSVSREKKERFSLILESASTNQTSMYLCASSSPSGGSNQPQHFGDGTRLSIL.